This T cell receptor beta chain was sequenced during a study of vaccination and CD4 T cells after COVID-19. Study summary: Six males and four females, two of them Hispanic, were enrolled as convalescents. Post-COVID draws came a median around 100 days after diagnosis (range 35 to 161).

Concerning this clonotype itself: Its antigen is still unknown.

Noted time point: late sampling 161 to 241 days after vaccination in a few convalescent patients. The treatment is: roughly ten-day PBMC culture with coronavirus spike peptide pools or control peptides (ViraFEST assay). Cultured CD4+ T cell DNA underwent sequencing with the Oncomine TCR Beta short-read assay. TCRdb re-derived calls from the PCR reads in MiXCR, one entry per CDR3 protein. Of around 15,000 distinct CDR3 sequences in the sample, 40% to 65% were seen once. Regarding the study as a whole: Within the convalescent patients, a median approximately 90% of the SARS-CoV-2-reactive clones were ones that appeared only post-vaccination.

Germline CDR1 reads MRHNA; CDR2 reads SNTAGT. This CDR3 has 14 residues. V lost 2 bases to trimming and J lost 7 bases, with 14 bases between them. The chain uses TRBV6-4 and TRBJ1-2, with a tentative D call TRBD1 (5 bases). Sample: CD4+ T cells from blood, cultured in vitro, taken about 7 months after SARS-CoV-2 vaccination. This receptor was obtained from a human donor who had recovered from COVID-19. The CDR3 here is CASSDVPGVGGYTF. In DNA, the CDR3 is TGTGCCAGCAGTGACGTTCCGGGGGTTGGTGGCTACACCTTC.